This entry describes one TCR beta chain. Its antigen is not known. CDR1 and CDR2 (germline): SQVTM, ANQGSEA. CDR3 length: 12 amino acids. This specimen belongs to a study of CXCR3-negative and CXCR3-positive naive CD8 T cells. The study, taken as a whole, reports: Whereas both naive subsets had comparably high diversity, memory CD8+ cells had much lower diversity. TRBV-TRBJ usage was alike in naive CXCR3-negative and CXCR3-positive cells but differed in memory cells.

TRB cDNA was prepared as libraries by UMI-labeled 5' RACE. TCRdb re-called the 5' RACE reads, yielding one record per CDR3 amino acid sequence without DNA. The table lists about 48,000 distinct CDR3 sequences. The genes are TRBV29-1 and TRBJ1-4. Sequencing was done on a sample of memory CD8+ T cells from blood. The origin of this receptor is a human donor in good health. Some clones in this sample may be carry-over from other donors' samples. The chain's CDR3 is CSVEFGGQKLFF.